The next 18 T cell receptor beta chains were all read from a single sample in a study of CD8 T cells in Susac syndrome. Reverse transcription of roughly 0.5 to 1 ug RNA was carried out with random hexamers. TCRdb analysed the immunoSEQ multiplex PCR reads with MiXCR anew, one entry per CDR3 protein. The sample yields 150,000 to 180,000 distinct CDR3 sequences, approximately 93% seen once. The sequencing sample was made of CD8+ T cells from PBMCs. The receptor source for this set is a human donor with multiple sclerosis.

This sequence joins TRBV3-1 and TRBJ2-3; TRBD2 matches 9 bases. V lost 4 bases and J lost 2; bases outside the gene matches: 4. Looked up from germline, CDR1 is LGHDT and CDR2 is YNNKEL (reference sequence). CDR3 size: 15 residues. The CDR3 sequence: CASSPAGGVTDTQYF. CDR3 in DNA: TGTGCCAGCAGCCCGGCGGGGGGGGTCACAGATACGCAGTATTTT.

The chain links TRBV10-3 to TRBJ2-5; 8 nucleotides agree with TRBD1. V lost 8 bases to trimming and J lost 4 bases; unmatched junction nucleotides: 9. The CDR3 runs 14 residues. Germline CDR1 ENHRY, CDR2 SYGVKD. The CDR3: CAIGKDRVRETQYF. For the CDR3, the DNA is TGTGCCATCGGAAAGGACAGGGTACGAGAGACCCAGTACTTC.

The chain joins TRBV30 to TRBJ1-2, with a possible D match to TRBD1 (6 bases). The CDR3 has 14 residues. CDR1 and CDR2 (germline): GTSNPN, SVGIG (reference sequence). The ends were cut back, 4 bases at V and 2 bases at J, with 14 bases in the middle. CDR3 nucleotides: TGTGCCTGGAAAAAAAGGACAGCGAACTATGGCTACACCTTC. Residues: CAWKKRTANYGYTF. The whole variable domain, remainder taken from reference TRBV30 and TRBJ1-2, is SQTIHQWPATLVQPVGSPLSLECTVEGTSNPNLYWYRQAAGRGLQLLFYSVGIGQISSEVPQNLSASRPQDRQFILSSKKLLLSDSGFYLCAWKKRTANYGYTFGSGTRLTVV.

The CDR3 nucleotides read TGTGCCAGCAGCTCCCAACTAGCGCAGCAGTTCTTC. It specifies CASSSQLAQQFF. The genes are TRBV6-2 or TRBV6-3 and TRBJ2-1; the match to TRBD2 covers 7 bases. The V gene end was trimmed by 6 bases and the J gene end by 11 bases; junction bases not matched to a gene: 7. This CDR3 spans 12 amino acids. Germline V gene data show CDR1 as MNHEY and CDR2 as SVGEGT.

This chain connects TRBV28 to TRBJ2-1, with TRBD1 identical over 11 bases. The CDR3 runs 17 residues. Looked up from germline, CDR1 is MDHEN and CDR2 is SYDVKM. V shed 2 bases and J 4 bases; nucleotides not matched to a gene: 7. Written as DNA, the CDR3 is TGTGCCAGCAGTTTACCCCTCAGGGACAGGGGGTACAATGAGCAGTTCTTC. Its protein is CASSLPLRDRGYNEQFF.

This clonotype was picked up a small number of times. This chain uses TRBV25-1 with TRBJ1-2; 7 positions agree with TRBD1. Germline trimming cut 4 bases from V and 1 base from J; bases unmatched to any gene: 0. This CDR3 contains 13 residues. Germline-derived CDR1 and CDR2 are MGHDK and SYGVNS. The CDR3 DNA follows: TGTGCCAGCAGTGGGGACAGTAACTATGGCTACACCTTC. Amino acid sequence: CASSGDSNYGYTF.

The rearrangement links TRBV7-9 to TRBJ1-2; the match to TRBD1 covers 7 bases. Trimming took 6 bases from V and 4 from J; bases not matched to a gene: 8. The germline gives CDR1 SEHNR, CDR2 FQNEAQ (reference sequence). The CDR3 totals 14 residues. The CDR3, as DNA: TGTGCCAGCAGGCCTCCGGGACAGCCCTATGGCTACACCTTC. This codes for CASRPPGQPYGYTF.

This chain uses TRBV20-1 with TRBJ1-1; 7 bases fit TRBD1. This CDR3 has 12 amino acids. Germline lookup yields CDR1 DFQATT and CDR2 SNEGSKA (reference sequence). Trimming cost V 2 bases and J 3 bases; bases outside gene matches: 0. DNA of the CDR3: TGCAGTGCTAGACAGGGGGACACTGAAGCTTTCTTT. Translating gives CSARQGDTEAFF.

This clonotype was detected only once. The genes are TRBV13 and TRBJ2-7; TRBD2 matches at 8 bases. V lost 4 bases, J lost 4 bases, and 12 bases stayed unmatched. Germline lookup yields CDR1 PRHDT and CDR2 FYEKMQ (reference sequence). The CDR3 is 16 amino acids. The CDR3: CASSSPGIAGKYEQYF. CDR3 coding DNA: TGTGCCAGCAGCTCCCCGGGAATAGCGGGGAAGTACGAGCAGTACTTC.

V is TRBV29-1 and J is TRBJ2-7; D remains unclear. The V and J ends lost 8 bases and 2 bases respectively, with 16 bases between them. Germline V lookup: CDR1 SQVTM, CDR2 ANQGSEA. The CDR3 has 13 residues. CDR3 protein: CSMLTFGTYEQYF. The CDR3 DNA sequence: TGCAGCATGCTGACATTCGGAACCTACGAGCAGTACTTC.

The V call is TRBV3-1, the J call TRBJ1-1; possible D gene TRBD1, 5 bases. The CDR3 spans 15 residues. Germline CDR1 and CDR2: LGHDT and YNNKEL (reference sequence). Trimming shortened V by 4 bases and J by 0 bases, and 12 bases separated the two germline ends. CDR3 region: CASSPGEFMNTEAFF. The CDR3 nucleotides read TGTGCCAGCAGCCCGGGGGAGTTTATGAACACTGAAGCTTTCTTT.

This clonotype turned up a few times. This chain joins TRBV7-9 and TRBJ2-7; maybe TRBD1 (5 bases). Trimming took 1 base from V and 0 from J, leaving 10 bases between them. Germline V lookup: CDR1 SEHNR, CDR2 FQNEAQ (reference sequence). The CDR3 has 15 residues. The CDR3 region has the DNA TGTGCCAGCAGCTTAGAGCAGGGAACCTCCTACGAGCAGTACTTC. Translation: CASSLEQGTSYEQYF. Looking up the rest from reference TRBV7-9 and TRBJ2-7 gives the full variable domain: DTGVSQNPRHKITKRGQNVTFRCDPISEHNRLYWYRQTLGQGPEFLTYFQNEAQLEKSRLLSDRFSAERPKGSFSTLEIQRTEQGDSAMYLCASSLEQGTSYEQYFGPGTRLTVT.

The chain combines TRBV6-4 with TRBJ1-1, with no clear D. CDR1 and CDR2 (germline): MRHNA, SNTAGT. The CDR3 spans 12 residues. CDR3 residues: CAPGRMNTEAFF. The CDR3 DNA follows: TGTGCTCCTGGACGGATGAACACTGAAGCTTTCTTT.

The chain couples TRBV12-5 to TRBJ1-2, with D perhaps matching TRBD1 (6 bases). Looked up from germline, CDR1 is LGHNT and CDR2 is FRNRAP. V lost 2 bases, J lost 2 bases, and 9 bases lay in between. This CDR3 comprises 14 residues. CDR3 nucleotide sequence: TGTGCTAGTGGTTTGCCTGGACAGAACTATGGCTACACCTTC. It yields the protein CASGLPGQNYGYTF.

The rearrangement uses TRBV20-1 and TRBJ2-7, with 10 bases aligning to TRBD2. The CDR3 covers 16 residues. CDR1 and CDR2 from the germline V gene are DFQATT and SNEGSKA (reference sequence). After removal of 0 bases from V and 0 bases from J, the junction contained 5 bases not matched to a gene. CDR3 nucleotide sequence: TGCAGTGCTAGAGATGGTAGCGGGGGGAGCTCCTACGAGCAGTACTTC. This encodes CSARDGSGGSSYEQYF.

V and J are TRBV7-9 and TRBJ2-3; 8 bases fit TRBD1. The CDR3 length is 15 residues. V was pared by 7 bases and J by 2 bases, with 8 bases of the junction left unmatched. The germline CDR1 and CDR2 sequences are SEHNR and FQNEAQ (reference sequence). In DNA, the CDR3 is TGTGCCAGCATATCCCGGACAGGGACCACAGATACGCAGTATTTT. Protein: CASISRTGTTDTQYF. The full variable domain, in which reference TRBV7-9 and TRBJ2-3 provide the parts outside the CDR3, is DTGVSQNPRHKITKRGQNVTFRCDPISEHNRLYWYRQTLGQGPEFLTYFQNEAQLEKSRLLSDRFSAERPKGSFSTLEIQRTEQGDSAMYLCASISRTGTTDTQYFGPGTRLTVL.

V and J are TRBV7-8 and TRBJ2-7, with D uncertain. CDR3 length equals 14 residues. The germline V gene has CDR1 SGHVS and CDR2 FQNEAQ. Trimming shortened V by 0 bases and J by 3 bases, and 9 bases separated the two germline ends. The DNA for the CDR3 is TGTGCCAGCAGCTTAGCGCAGATAGTCTACGAGCAGTACTTC. Translation: CASSLAQIVYEQYF.

Turning to this clonotype: One junction end disagrees with the germline gene, perhaps due to a read error. The V and J genes are TRBV20-1 and TRBJ1-2; weak D call: TRBD1 (6 bases). Germline CDR1 and CDR2: DFQATT and SNEGSKA (reference sequence). The CDR3 has 8 amino acids. The CDR3 bases are TGCAGGCCGGGGGCGGGGAACTTC. Encoded protein: CRPGAGNF.